The 11 T cell receptor beta chains below were found in one sample sequenced in a study of radiotherapy plus CTLA-4 blockade in lung cancer. The assay was immunoSEQ multiplex PCR, and TCRdb's table has in-frame clones only and misses some. The table has about 40,000 clones, about 70% seen once; the top ten hold 9.8%. The sample consisted of peripheral blood, taken from a patient treated with radiotherapy plus ipilimumab. These receptors all come from a human donor with non-small cell lung cancer who had stable disease on radiotherapy plus ipilimumab.

In its sample, this clone was seen once. The chain is built from TRBV5-1 and TRBJ2-3; 10 positions match TRBD1. The CDR3 has 16 amino acids. The trim removed 3 bases at V and 5 bases at J, leaving 9 bases unmatched. Germline CDR1 SGHRS, CDR2 YFSETQ. The CDR3 nucleotides are TGCGCCAGCAGCTCAGGTTGGACAGGGGGTTTAGATACGCAGTATTTT. It yields the protein CASSSGWTGGLDTQYF. Supplemented by reference TRBV5-1 and TRBJ2-3, the full variable domain reads KAGVTQTPRYLIKTRGQQVTLSCSPISGHRSVSWYQQTPGQGLQFLFEYFSETQRNKGNFPGRFSGRQFSNSRSEMNVSTLELGDSALYLCASSSGWTGGLDTQYFGPGTRLTVL.

The J gene is TRBJ2-1, the V gene TRBV5-1; 9 bases align to TRBD1. The CDR3 runs 15 residues. V trimming: 4 bases; J trimming: 8 bases; junction bases outside the gene matches: 10. CDR1 SGHRS and CDR2 YFSETQ come from the germline V gene. In DNA form, the CDR3 reads TGCGCCAGCAGCCTTAGACAGGGGGGTAGGGATGAGCAGTTCTTC. Amino acids: CASSLRQGGRDEQFF.

The chain uses TRBV4-1 and TRBJ1-5; D gene uncertain. V was cut by 0 bases and J by 6 bases, with 9 bases left in between. In germline, CDR1 is MGHRA, CDR2 YSYEKL. The CDR3 loop spans 14 amino acids. CDR3 sequence reads: CASSQDPMVQPQHF. The CDR3 DNA is TGCGCCAGCAGCCAAGATCCTATGGTTCAGCCCCAGCATTTT.

This chain uses TRBV5-1 with TRBJ2-4; 8 nucleotides match TRBD1. The CDR3 contains 13 residues. The V and J ends lost 5 bases and 15 bases, in that order; junction bases with no gene match: 13. Germline CDR1 and CDR2: SGHRS and YFSETQ. The CDR3 loop reads CASRPSDRATWYF. The CDR3 bases are TGCGCCAGCAGACCCTCGGACAGGGCGACGTGGTACTTC.

For the CDR3, the DNA is TGTGCCAGCAGCCGACAACGAAATCAGCCCCAGCATTTT. Its translation: CASSRQRNQPQHF. The gene calls are TRBV7-2 and TRBJ1-5; no firm D call. Germline V gene lookup returns CDR1 SGHTA and CDR2 FQGNSA. V was clipped by 5 bases and J by 4 bases, with 9 bases between them. This CDR3 region has 13 residues.

The chain combines TRBV14 with TRBJ1-2, with D unclear. The CDR3 contains 13 residues. The germline V and J ends were trimmed by 0 bases and 5 bases, with 7 bases remaining between them. Germline V gene sequence: CDR1 SGHDN, CDR2 FVKESK. CDR3 region: CASSQDARYGYTF. DNA of the CDR3: TGTGCCAGCAGCCAAGATGCGAGGTATGGCTACACCTTC.

This sequence joins TRBV5-1 and TRBJ1-1; 8 bases map to TRBD1. CDR3 length equals 14 residues. The J segment lost 4 bases and the V segment lost 4 bases, leaving 6 bases of the junction unmatched. Germline V CDR1 and CDR2: SGHRS, YFSETQ. CDR3 protein: CASSPATGVTEAFF. The CDR3 DNA reads TGCGCCAGCAGCCCCGCGACAGGGGTCACTGAAGCTTTCTTT.

This chain links TRBV7-9 with TRBJ2-1, with 7 bases lining up with TRBD1. CDR3 size: 17 residues. Germline-derived CDR1 and CDR2 are SEHNR and FQNEAQ (reference sequence). Trimming took 1 base from V and 2 from J; bases not matched to a gene: 8. The CDR3 sequence is CASSLGTGQLTYNEQFF. Written as DNA, the CDR3 is TGTGCCAGCAGCTTAGGGACAGGCCAGTTAACCTACAATGAGCAGTTCTTC.

The CDR3, as DNA: TGTGCCAGCAGCCCCGGGACTAGCGGGGGATCTGTTCCGCAGTATTTT. It encodes CASSPGTSGGSVPQYF. The J gene is TRBJ2-3, the V gene TRBV5-4; 14 nucleotides match TRBD2. Germline CDR1 is SGHNT and CDR2 is YYREEE (reference sequence). Trimming removed 4 bases from V and 10 bases from J; junction bases left unmatched: 11. The length of the CDR3 is 16 residues.

This rearrangement joins TRBV30 to TRBJ1-2; 7 bases align to TRBD1. The junction had 8 bases not matched to a gene; V was cut back by 5 bases and J by 5 bases. The CDR3 covers 13 residues. Germline V gives CDR1 GTSNPN, CDR2 SVGIG (reference sequence). The CDR3 DNA follows: TGTGCCTGGGGCCCACAGGGGCAGTATGGCTACACCTTC. It specifies CAWGPQGQYGYTF.

The genes are TRBV7-9 and TRBJ2-1; weak D call: TRBD1 (5 bases). Germline V gene data show CDR1 as SEHNR and CDR2 as FQNEAQ (reference sequence). The CDR3 extends over 12 amino acids. V shed 6 bases and J shed 10 bases, with 13 bases lying between them. The CDR3 loop reads CASSQGFGEQFF. The CDR3 coding sequence is TGTGCCAGCAGTCAGGGCTTTGGAGAGCAGTTCTTC. Combining the CDR3 with reference TRBV7-9 and TRBJ2-1 gives the whole variable domain DTGVSQNPRHKITKRGQNVTFRCDPISEHNRLYWYRQTLGQGPEFLTYFQNEAQLEKSRLLSDRFSAERPKGSFSTLEIQRTEQGDSAMYLCASSQGFGEQFFGPGTRLTVL.